The 28 T cell receptor beta chains given below trace back to one sample, sequenced in a study of OX40 agonist ivuxolimab in advanced cancers. Data came from immunoSEQ multiplex PCR; TCRdb stores just in-frame clones and leaves some out. Among approximately 43,000 clones listed, about 85% were seen once. The specimen comprised CD4+ or CD8+ T cells sorted from blood, sampled in a trial of the OX40 agonist ivuxolimab. The receptors come from an adult with an advanced solid tumor such as melanoma, head and neck, liver or kidney cancer.

The chain uses TRBV5-6 and TRBJ2-1, with D perhaps being TRBD1 or TRBD2 (6 bases each). Germline-derived CDR1 and CDR2 are SGHDT and YYEEEE. This CDR3 has 15 residues. V was clipped by 2 bases and J by 8 bases, with 17 bases between them. The CDR3 spells CASSFKGQRGDEQFF. The DNA for the CDR3 is TGTGCCAGCAGCTTCAAAGGACAAAGGGGGGATGAGCAGTTCTTC. Full variable domain (outside the CDR3, taken from reference TRBV5-6 and TRBJ2-1): DAGVTQSPTHLIKTRGQQVTLRCSPKSGHDTVSWYQQALGQGPQFIFQYYEEEERQRGNFPDRFSGHQFPNYSSELNVNALLLGDSALYLCASSFKGQRGDEQFFGPGTRLTVL.

This chain uses TRBV5-4 with TRBJ1-2; 7 positions agree with TRBD1. V lost 4 bases and J lost 5; bases outside the gene matches: 8. This CDR3 contains 14 residues. CDR1 is SGHNT and CDR2 is YYREEE in the germline V gene (reference sequence). CDR3 DNA sequence: TGTGCCAGCAGCCCCGGCGGCAGGGGGTATGGCTACACCTTC. This sequence encodes CASSPGGRGYGYTF. Based on the CDR3 plus reference TRBV5-4 and TRBJ1-2, the full variable domain is ETGVTQSPTHLIKTRGQQVTLRCSSQSGHNTVSWYQQALGQGPQFIFQYYREEENGRGNFPPRFSGLQFPNYSSELNVNALELDDSALYLCASSPGGRGYGYTFGSGTRLTVV.

This clone was seen a handful of times. This chain links TRBV7-9 with TRBJ2-3; D is unresolved. Between the trimmed V and J ends, which lost 5 bases and 4 bases, there was a span of 10 bases. The CDR3 loop spans 13 amino acids. CDR1 and CDR2 from the germline V gene are SEHNR and FQNEAQ (reference sequence). CDR3 protein: CASSTQLSDTQYF. The CDR3 nucleotides read TGTGCCAGCAGCACCCAGTTGTCAGATACGCAGTATTTT.

The J gene is TRBJ2-5, the V gene TRBV19, with D tentatively TRBD1 (5 bases). The ends were cut back, 5 bases at V and 1 base at J, with 8 bases in the middle. CDR3 length: 13 residues. Germline loops: CDR1 LNHDA, CDR2 SQIVND (reference sequence). The CDR3 spells CASSYQGQETQYF. Written as DNA, the CDR3 is TGTGCCAGTAGTTACCAGGGCCAAGAGACCCAGTACTTC.

The chain links TRBV27 to TRBJ1-2, with D possibly being TRBD1 (6 bases). Trimming stripped 6 bases from V and 2 bases from J, with 13 bases between. The CDR3 consists of 14 residues. The germline V gene encodes CDR1 MNHEY and CDR2 SMNVEV (reference sequence). The CDR3 coding sequence is TGTGCCAGCAGCGTACAGGGTCCCAACTATGGCTACACCTTC. Translating it yields CASSVQGPNYGYTF.

The chain combines TRBV11-3 with TRBJ1-1, with no clear D. CDR3 length: 12 residues. Trimming took off 0 bases at V and 8 bases at J, with 7 bases between the two ends. CDR1 SGHNT and CDR2 YENEEA come from the germline V gene. CDR3 sequence (DNA): TGTGCCAGCAGCTTAGAGGGCAGCGAAGCTTTCTTT. As protein: CASSLEGSEAFF. Looking up the rest from reference TRBV11-3 and TRBJ1-1 gives the full variable domain: EAGVVQSPRYKIIEKKQPVAFWCNPISGHNTLYWYLQNLGQGPELLIRYENEEAVDDSQLPKDRFSAERLKGVDSTLKIQPAELGDSAVYLCASSLEGSEAFFGQGTRLTVV.

This clone came up once. The rearrangement uses TRBV9 and TRBJ2-2, with TRBD2 identical over 9 bases. Germline-derived CDR1 and CDR2 are SGDLS and YYNGEE. Losses at the gene ends were 2 bases for V and 1 base for J; bases not matched to a gene: 6. CDR3 length: 17 residues. The CDR3 region is CASSVLAGAGNTGELFF. The CDR3 coding sequence is TGTGCCAGCAGCGTTTTAGCGGGAGCGGGGAACACCGGGGAGCTGTTTTTT.

This chain joins TRBV11-2 and TRBJ1-2; D may be TRBD1 (5 bases). V was shortened by 7 bases and J by 4 bases, with 13 bases between the two germline ends. The germline V gene has CDR1 SGHAT and CDR2 FQNNGV. There are 13 residues in the CDR3. CDR3: CASNRDGLYGYTF. In DNA form, the CDR3 reads TGTGCCAGCAACCGGGACGGCCTCTATGGCTACACCTTC.

This clone was observed a single time. The chain uses TRBV10-2 and TRBJ2-1, with 11 bases matching TRBD2. With 3 bases clipped from V and 12 bases from J, the junction kept 7 bases outside the gene matches. The germline gives CDR1 WSHSY, CDR2 SAAADI. The CDR3 has 14 amino acids. The CDR3 here is CASSEGLAGGRQFF. The CDR3 DNA follows: TGCGCCAGCAGTGAAGGGCTAGCGGGAGGTAGGCAGTTCTTC.

The V call is TRBV7-9, the J call TRBJ1-1, with D tentatively TRBD1 (6 bases). This CDR3 contains 14 residues. The ends were cut back, 3 bases at V and 0 bases at J, with 8 bases in the middle. Germline CDR1 and CDR2: SEHNR and FQNEAQ (reference sequence). The CDR3 spells CASSLDRLNTEAFF. The DNA of the CDR3 is TGTGCCAGCAGCTTGGACAGACTGAACACTGAAGCTTTCTTT.

The chain joins TRBV9 to TRBJ2-7; perhaps TRBD2 as D (6 bases). CDR3 length: 15 amino acids. The V end was cut by 2 bases, the J end by 4 bases, with 16 bases between. Germline CDR1 reads SGDLS; CDR2 reads YYNGEE. CDR3 DNA: TGTGCCAGCAGCGTTTCGAGCGGAGGGGAGTACGAGCAGTACTTC. Translated, it gives CASSVSSGGEYEQYF.

The rearrangement joins TRBV21-1 to TRBJ2-7. TRBV21-1 is a documented pseudogene. The CDR3 runs to 14 residues. This CDR3 reads CASSKWRSPYEQYF. The CDR3 DNA reads as TGTGCCAGCAGCAAATGGCGCAGTCCCTACGAGCAGTACTTC.

This clone was detected once. The gene calls are TRBV30 and TRBJ1-2; D not certain. CDR1 is GTSNPN, CDR2 SVGIG, per germline (reference sequence). This CDR3 has 13 amino acids. Trimming pared 3 bases from V and 8 bases from J, leaving 16 bases between. CDR3 sequence (DNA): TGTGCCTGGAGGGTGGGAGGCGGAGGAGGCTACACCTTC. It yields the protein CAWRVGGGGGYTF.

V is TRBV19 and J is TRBJ1-2; the D is unclear. V shed 6 bases and J shed 4 bases, with 6 bases lying between them. The CDR3 sequence is 11 residues long. Germline V lookup: CDR1 LNHDA, CDR2 SQIVND (reference sequence). The CDR3 nucleotides are TGTGCCAGTAGGGGCAGCTATGGCTACACCTTC. This encodes CASRGSYGYTF.

This chain joins TRBV10-2 and TRBJ1-5; tentatively, D is TRBD1 (6 bases). Trimming removed 0 bases from V and 2 bases from J, with 8 bases in between. The CDR3 consists of 15 residues. Germline-derived CDR1 and CDR2 are WSHSY and SAAADI. The CDR3 nucleotides read TGCGCCAGCAGTGAGTCTTCAGGGGGCAATCAGCCCCAGCATTTT. Its protein product is CASSESSGGNQPQHF.

This clone was observed once. The chain has TRBV7-8 and TRBJ2-7; D remains ambiguous. CDR3 length equals 15 residues. CDR1 and CDR2 (germline): SGHVS, FQNEAQ. Trimming left V 6 bases short and J 5 bases short, with 20 bases between. CDR3 sequence reads: CASSYNAPTSDEQYF. CDR3 coding DNA: TGTGCCAGCAGTTATAACGCTCCTACTTCTGACGAGCAGTACTTC. The full variable domain, its missing parts supplied by reference TRBV7-8 and TRBJ2-7, is GAGVSQSPRYKVAKRGQDVALRCDPISGHVSLFWYQQALGQGPEFLTYFQNEAQLDKSGLPSDRFFAERPEGSVSTLKIQRTQQEDSAVYLCASSYNAPTSDEQYFGPGTRLTVT.

This chain connects TRBV29-1 to TRBJ2-6, with 8 bases aligning to TRBD1. CDR1 SQVTM and CDR2 ANQGSEA come from the germline V gene. V was pared by 4 bases and J by 3 bases, with 8 bases of the junction left unmatched. There are 16 residues in the CDR3. The CDR3 nucleotides are TGCAGCGTTGGTGGACAGGGATGGAGTGGGGCCAACGTCCTGACTTTC. Amino acid sequence: CSVGGQGWSGANVLTF. Full variable domain (outside the CDR3, taken from reference TRBV29-1 and TRBJ2-6): SAVISQKPSRDICQRGTSLTIQCQVDSQVTMMFWYRQQPGQSLTLIATANQGSEATYESGFVIDKFPISRPNLTFSTLTVSNMSPEDSSIYLCSVGGQGWSGANVLTFGAGSRLTVL.

Details on this clone: Its ends do not fully match the called genes, so a read error is possible. The genes are TRBV28 and TRBJ2-5, with TRBD1 matching over 8 bases. Germline V gene sequence: CDR1 MDHEN, CDR2 SYDVKM. The CDR3 has 13 residues. As DNA, the CDR3 is TGTGCCAGCAGTTGGACAGGGTCGGCTACCGTTGACTTC. It translates to CASSWTGSATVDF. Variable domain in full (rest from reference TRBV28 and TRBJ2-5): DVKVTQSSRYLVKRTGEKVFLECVQDMDHENMFWYRQDPGLGLRLIYFSYDVKMKEKGDIPEGYSVSREKKERFSLILESASTNQTSMYLCASSWTGSATVDFGPGTRLLVL.

The chain links TRBV28 to TRBJ2-7; D unclear. The ends were cut back, 6 bases at V and 3 bases at J, with 15 bases in the middle. The CDR3 is 14 residues long. The germline V gene has CDR1 MDHEN and CDR2 SYDVKM. The CDR3 loop reads CASSYSGRNYEQYF. CDR3 nucleotide sequence: TGTGCCAGCAGCTATTCAGGACGGAACTACGAGCAGTACTTC. Full variable domain (remainder filled in from reference TRBV28 and TRBJ2-7): DVKVTQSSRYLVKRTGEKVFLECVQDMDHENMFWYRQDPGLGLRLIYFSYDVKMKEKGDIPEGYSVSREKKERFSLILESASTNQTSMYLCASSYSGRNYEQYFGPGTRLTVT.

The J gene is TRBJ1-3, the V gene TRBV10-2, with D hard to call. Germline-derived CDR1 and CDR2 are WSHSY and SAAADI. The ends were cut back, 8 bases at V and 2 bases at J, with 10 bases in the middle. The CDR3 is 13 amino acids. The CDR3 region is CASRDIAGNTIYF. CDR3 coding DNA: TGCGCCAGCCGAGACATAGCTGGAAACACCATATATTTT.

This clone was recorded once. The rearrangement joins TRBV9 to TRBJ1-5; D is unresolved. Trimming took 4 bases from V and 5 from J, leaving 16 bases between them. Germline V gene data show CDR1 as SGDLS and CDR2 as YYNGEE. This CDR3 comprises 15 residues. CDR3 amino acids: CASSLTGLSYQPQHF. The CDR3 nucleotides read TGTGCCAGCAGCCTCACGGGGTTGAGTTATCAGCCCCAGCATTTT.

The genes are TRBV9 and TRBJ2-1; the D gene is possibly TRBD2 (5 bases). Germline CDR1 and CDR2: SGDLS and YYNGEE. This CDR3 region has 15 residues. V was cut by 0 bases and J by 2 bases, with 9 bases left in between. CDR3 coding DNA: TGTGCCAGCAGCGTAGTGGCGGGCACCTACAATGAGCAGTTCTTC. As protein: CASSVVAGTYNEQFF.

CDR3: CASSPASGGTYEQYF. CDR3 DNA sequence: TGTGCCAGCAGTCCGGCTAGCGGAGGGACCTACGAGCAGTACTTC. V gene TRBV28 combines with J gene TRBJ2-7, with 7 bases fitting TRBD2. The CDR3 loop spans 15 amino acids. The V gene end was trimmed by 5 bases and the J gene end by 2 bases; junction bases not matched to a gene: 9. In germline, CDR1 is MDHEN, CDR2 SYDVKM.

The count of this clone is one. V is TRBV5-6 and J is TRBJ1-2; D gene ambiguous. The CDR3 consists of 14 residues. V lost 0 bases to trimming and J lost 5 bases, with 11 bases between them. Germline CDR1 SGHDT, CDR2 YYEEEE. The CDR3 nucleotides are TGTGCCAGCAGCTTGGGTCAGGAACGGTATGGCTACACCTTC. Protein: CASSLGQERYGYTF.

The chain carries TRBV19 and TRBJ2-2, with 12 bases matching TRBD2. V trimming: 7 bases; J trimming: 4 bases; junction bases outside the gene matches: 16. The length of the CDR3 is 19 residues. Germline V gene lookup returns CDR1 LNHDA and CDR2 SQIVND (reference sequence). The CDR3 loop reads CASTQSPTSGRLPTGELFF. DNA of the CDR3: TGTGCCAGTACCCAATCCCCGACTAGCGGGAGATTGCCCACCGGGGAGCTGTTTTTT. The whole variable domain, filled in from reference TRBV19 and TRBJ2-2, reads DGGITQSPKYLFRKEGQNVTLSCEQNLNHDAMYWYRQDPGQGLRLIYYSQIVNDFQKGDIAEGYSVSREKKESFPLTVTSAQKNPTAFYLCASTQSPTSGRLPTGELFFGEGSRLTVL.

The chain employs TRBV18 and TRBJ2-2; TRBD2 matches at 7 bases. The V segment lost 3 bases and the J segment 3 bases; nucleotides outside the gene matches: 7. The V gene's germline CDR1 is KGHSH and CDR2 LQKENI. CDR3 length: 16 residues. The CDR3 nucleotides read TGTGCCAGCTCACCGAGGCGGGAGCATTACACCGGGGAGCTGTTTTTT. Amino acid sequence: CASSPRREHYTGELFF.

The chain combines TRBV11-3 with TRBJ1-1; weak D call: TRBD1 (5 bases). The length of the CDR3 is 14 residues. V shed 3 bases and J shed 4 bases, with 12 bases lying between them. Germline V gene data show CDR1 as SGHNT and CDR2 as YENEEA. The CDR3 bases are TGTGCCAGCAGCTTCCGTTCCGGGGGCACTGAAGCTTTCTTT. It is translated as CASSFRSGGTEAFF.

The genes are TRBV7-9 and TRBJ2-7; 7 nucleotides line up with TRBD2. In germline, CDR1 is SEHNR, CDR2 FQNEAQ (reference sequence). V lost 5 bases to trimming and J lost 4 bases; unmatched junction nucleotides: 8. The CDR3 contains 14 residues. This CDR3 reads CASSASGTIYEQYF. The CDR3 region has the DNA TGTGCCAGCAGCGCCAGCGGGACTATTTACGAGCAGTACTTC.